This T cell receptor (beta chain) was profiled in a study of siplizumab effects on memory and regulatory T cells. Study-wide findings and caveats: About 75-97% of proliferating CD4+ or CD8+ clones had no assignable naive or memory phenotype. Both greater diversity than memory cells and a major contribution to the alloresponse seemed to characterize naive T cells. With siplizumab, Treg-derived clones averaged around 70% of mappable alloreactive CD4+ clones, versus 26.9% in controls.

The CDR3 has 15 amino acids. V lost 3 bases, J lost 2 bases, and 3 bases stayed unmatched. Germline CDR1 is SGHDT and CDR2 is YYEEEE. A remark on this clone: Antigen unknown.

Each sample had around 99,000 TCR templates assayed. Libraries were prepared by immunoSEQ multiplex PCR; TCRdb keeps only in-frame clonotypes and omits some of them. The table records around 87,000 clones, more than 80% of them present only once. The sequencing sample was made of CD4+ T cells sorted from blood. V gene TRBV5-6 combines with J gene TRBJ2-7; 12 bases match TRBD1. This clonotype was obtained from a human donor in good health. CDR3 sequence: CASSWGTGGTYEQYF. Written as DNA, the CDR3 is TGTGCCAGCAGCTGGGGGACAGGGGGCACCTACGAGCAGTACTTC.